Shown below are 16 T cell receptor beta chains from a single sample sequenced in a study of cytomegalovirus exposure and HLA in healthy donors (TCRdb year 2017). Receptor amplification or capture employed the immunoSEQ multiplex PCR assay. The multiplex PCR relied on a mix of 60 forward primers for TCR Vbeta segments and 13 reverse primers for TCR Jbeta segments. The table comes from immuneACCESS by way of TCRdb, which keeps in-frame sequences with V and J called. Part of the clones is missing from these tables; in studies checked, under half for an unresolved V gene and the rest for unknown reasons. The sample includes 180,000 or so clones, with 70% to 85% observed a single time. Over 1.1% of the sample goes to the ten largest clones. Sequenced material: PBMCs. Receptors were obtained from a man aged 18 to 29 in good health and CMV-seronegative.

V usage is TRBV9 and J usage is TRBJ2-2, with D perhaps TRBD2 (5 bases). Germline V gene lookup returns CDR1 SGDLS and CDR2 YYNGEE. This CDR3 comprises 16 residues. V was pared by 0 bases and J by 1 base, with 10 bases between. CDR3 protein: CASSVARGGNTGELFF. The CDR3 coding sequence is TGTGCCAGCAGCGTAGCTCGGGGTGGGAACACCGGGGAGCTGTTTTTT.

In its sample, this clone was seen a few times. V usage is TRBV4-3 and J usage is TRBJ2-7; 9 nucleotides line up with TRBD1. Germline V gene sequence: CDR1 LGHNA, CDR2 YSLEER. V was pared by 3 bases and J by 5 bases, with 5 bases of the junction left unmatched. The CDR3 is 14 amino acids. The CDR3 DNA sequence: TGCGCCAGCAGCCACTCGGGACAGGGAAACGAGCAGTACTTC. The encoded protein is CASSHSGQGNEQYF.

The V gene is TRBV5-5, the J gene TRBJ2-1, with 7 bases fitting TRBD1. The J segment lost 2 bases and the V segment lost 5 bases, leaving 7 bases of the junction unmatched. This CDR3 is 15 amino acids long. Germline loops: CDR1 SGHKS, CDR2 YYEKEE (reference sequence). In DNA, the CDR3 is TGTGCCAGCAGTCAAATGGACAGGACCTACAATGAGCAGTTCTTC. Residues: CASSQMDRTYNEQFF.

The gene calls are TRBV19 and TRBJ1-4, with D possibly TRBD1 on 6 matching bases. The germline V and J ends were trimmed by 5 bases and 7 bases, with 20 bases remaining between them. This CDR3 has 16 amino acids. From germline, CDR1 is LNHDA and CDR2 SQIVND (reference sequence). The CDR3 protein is CASSQWGFGGREKLFF. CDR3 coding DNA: TGTGCCAGTAGTCAGTGGGGATTTGGGGGCCGTGAAAAACTGTTTTTT.

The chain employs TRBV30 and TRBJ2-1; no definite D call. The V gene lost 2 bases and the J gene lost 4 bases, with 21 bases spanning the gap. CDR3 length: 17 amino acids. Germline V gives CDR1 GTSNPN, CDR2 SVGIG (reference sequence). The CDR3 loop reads CAWSPPTIGSYYNEQFF. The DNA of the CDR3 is TGTGCCTGGAGTCCCCCTACTATCGGATCCTATTACAATGAGCAGTTCTTC.

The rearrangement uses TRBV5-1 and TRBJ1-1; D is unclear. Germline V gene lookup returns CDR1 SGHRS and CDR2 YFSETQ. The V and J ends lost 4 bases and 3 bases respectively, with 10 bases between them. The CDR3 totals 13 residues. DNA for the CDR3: TGCGCCAGCAGCCGGGAAAGGGACACTGAAGCTTTCTTT. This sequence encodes CASSRERDTEAFF.

The CDR3 loop reads CAWGTGTAYGYTF. Here the CDR3 DNA reads TGTGCCTGGGGGACCGGGACAGCCTATGGCTACACCTTC. V and J are TRBV30 and TRBJ1-2, with 7 bases lining up with TRBD1. Trimming removed 5 bases from V and 4 bases from J; junction bases left unmatched: 7. The CDR3 has 13 amino acids. Germline-derived CDR1 and CDR2 are GTSNPN and SVGIG (reference sequence). The whole variable domain, remainder taken from reference TRBV30 and TRBJ1-2, is SQTIHQWPATLVQPVGSPLSLECTVEGTSNPNLYWYRQAAGRGLQLLFYSVGIGQISSEVPQNLSASRPQDRQFILSSKKLLLSDSGFYLCAWGTGTAYGYTFGSGTRLTVV.

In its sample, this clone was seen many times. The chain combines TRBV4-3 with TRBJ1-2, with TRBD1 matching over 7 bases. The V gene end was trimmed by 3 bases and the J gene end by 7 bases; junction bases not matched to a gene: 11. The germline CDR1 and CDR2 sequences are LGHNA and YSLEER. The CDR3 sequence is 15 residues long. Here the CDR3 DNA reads TGCGCCAGCAGCCAGGACCGACAGGGTGGTTTTGGCTACACCTTC. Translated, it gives CASSQDRQGGFGYTF.

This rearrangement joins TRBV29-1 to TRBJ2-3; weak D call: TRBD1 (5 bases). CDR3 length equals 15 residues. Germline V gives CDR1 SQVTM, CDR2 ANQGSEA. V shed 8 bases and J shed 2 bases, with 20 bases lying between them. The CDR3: CSLKDRQYSTDTQYF. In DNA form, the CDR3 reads TGCAGCCTCAAAGACAGACAATACTCCACAGATACGCAGTATTTT.

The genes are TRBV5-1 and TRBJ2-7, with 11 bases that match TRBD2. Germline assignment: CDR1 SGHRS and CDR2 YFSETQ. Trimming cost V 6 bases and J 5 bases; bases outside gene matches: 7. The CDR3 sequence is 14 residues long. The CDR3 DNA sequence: TGCGCCAGCACCTATTCGGGACTAGCGGACGAGCAGTACTTC. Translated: CASTYSGLADEQYF. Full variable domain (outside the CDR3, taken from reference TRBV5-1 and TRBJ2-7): KAGVTQTPRYLIKTRGQQVTLSCSPISGHRSVSWYQQTPGQGLQFLFEYFSETQRNKGNFPGRFSGRQFSNSRSEMNVSTLELGDSALYLCASTYSGLADEQYFGPGTRLTVT.

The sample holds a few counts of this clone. CDR3 sequence (DNA): TGTGCCAGCAGCTTAGAAGGCACTAGCTCTACCTACGAGCAGTACTTC. This encodes CASSLEGTSSTYEQYF. The rearrangement links TRBV7-2 to TRBJ2-7; a possible D gene is TRBD2 (6 bases). The CDR3 sequence is 16 residues long. V lost 1 base and J lost 2, with 15 bases in between. Germline V gene sequence: CDR1 SGHTA, CDR2 FQGNSA.

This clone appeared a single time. This CDR3 reads CATRWSGQETQYF. CDR3 sequence (DNA): TGTGCCACTAGATGGAGCGGTCAAGAGACCCAGTACTTC. V is TRBV28 and J is TRBJ2-5; D is possibly TRBD2 (5 bases). Deletions cut 10 bases from V and 2 bases from J, with 14 bases between. This CDR3 spans 13 amino acids. The germline gives CDR1 MDHEN, CDR2 SYDVKM.

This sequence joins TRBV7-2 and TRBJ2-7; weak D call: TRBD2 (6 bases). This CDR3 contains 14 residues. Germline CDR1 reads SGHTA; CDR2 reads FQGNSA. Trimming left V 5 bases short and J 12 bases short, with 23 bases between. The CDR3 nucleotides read TGTGCCAGCAGCCGAAGGCGGGACTCCGGGAGAGGGTACTTC. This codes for CASSRRRDSGRGYF.

The CDR3 DNA reads as TGTGCCAGCTCACCAACGGGCGGGGGCGAAGATACGCAGTATTTT. Translating gives CASSPTGGGEDTQYF. The chain combines TRBV18 with TRBJ2-3, with D possibly TRBD2 on 7 matching bases. The germline CDR1 and CDR2 sequences are KGHSH and LQKENI. V was cut by 2 bases and J by 5 bases, with 14 bases left in between. This CDR3 has 15 amino acids. Based on the CDR3 plus reference TRBV18 and TRBJ2-3, the full variable domain is NAGVMQNPRHLVRRRGQEARLRCSPMKGHSHVYWYRQLPEEGLKFMVYLQKENIIDESGMPKERFSAEFPKEGPSILRIQQVVRGDSAAYFCASSPTGGGEDTQYFGPGTRLTVL.

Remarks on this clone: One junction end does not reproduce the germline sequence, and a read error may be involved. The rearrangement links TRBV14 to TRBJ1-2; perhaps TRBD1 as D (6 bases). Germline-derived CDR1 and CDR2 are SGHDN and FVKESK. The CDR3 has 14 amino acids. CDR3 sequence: CASSRGGAAYGYPF. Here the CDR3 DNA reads TGTGCCAGCAGCCGTGGGGGGGCAGCCTATGGCTACCCCTTC.

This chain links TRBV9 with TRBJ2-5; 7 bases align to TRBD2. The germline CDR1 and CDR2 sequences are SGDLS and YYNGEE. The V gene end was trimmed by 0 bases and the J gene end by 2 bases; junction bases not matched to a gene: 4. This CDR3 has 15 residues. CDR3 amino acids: CASSVGAGRQETQYF. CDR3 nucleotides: TGTGCCAGCAGCGTAGGAGCGGGACGGCAAGAGACCCAGTACTTC.